The next 30 T cell receptor beta chains were all read from a single sample in a study of cytomegalovirus exposure and HLA in healthy donors. The PCR contained 60 Vbeta and 13 Jbeta primers. TCRdb's copy holds only in-frame clones and misses some; the assay was immunoSEQ multiplex PCR. The sample includes some 200,000 clones, around 83% seen only once; the top ten take about 1.7%. Sequencing was carried out using PBMCs. The source is a woman aged 18-30 years in good health and CMV-seronegative.

This clone has a handful of counts. This chain uses TRBV6-5 with TRBJ1-2; D call uncertain. The CDR3 spans 14 residues. Germline CDR1 and CDR2: MNHEY and SVGAGI. The ends were cut back, 0 bases at V and 1 base at J, with 6 bases in the middle. CDR3 sequence (DNA): TGTGCCAGCAGTTACTCGAACAATAACTATGGCTACACCTTC. It codes for CASSYSNNNYGYTF.

The chain is built from TRBV28 and TRBJ2-1, with unresolved D. This CDR3 has 12 amino acids. In germline, CDR1 is MDHEN, CDR2 SYDVKM. Trimming removed 7 bases from V and 2 bases from J, with 6 bases in between. The CDR3 sequence is CASTPTYNEQFF. Written as DNA, the CDR3 is TGTGCCAGCACCCCCACCTACAATGAGCAGTTCTTC.

This clone has only a few counts. CDR3 DNA sequence: TGTGCCAGCAGCTTAACCCGTAGAGTGCCAGCTTTCTTT. Translation gives CASSLTRRVPAFF. The chain employs TRBV11-3 and TRBJ1-1; D is ambiguous. The CDR3 consists of 13 residues. Trimming removed 2 bases from V and 10 bases from J, with 14 bases in between. Germline-derived CDR1 and CDR2 are SGHNT and YENEEA. The whole variable domain, filled in from reference TRBV11-3 and TRBJ1-1, reads EAGVVQSPRYKIIEKKQPVAFWCNPISGHNTLYWYLQNLGQGPELLIRYENEEAVDDSQLPKDRFSAERLKGVDSTLKIQPAELGDSAVYLCASSLTRRVPAFFGQGTRLTVV.

Only a few counts were recorded for this clone. The chain combines TRBV4-3 with TRBJ1-1; D is unresolved. Germline CDR1 reads LGHNA; CDR2 reads YSLEER. CDR3 length equals 15 residues. With 0 bases removed from V and 4 bases from J, the gap between germline ends came to 12 bases. The CDR3 DNA reads TGCGCCAGCAGCCAAGATTGGGAGGGTAGCACTGAAGCTTTCTTT. It encodes CASSQDWEGSTEAFF.

The chain carries TRBV4-1 and TRBJ1-5; 8 nucleotides line up with TRBD1. CDR3 size: 16 residues. The V segment lost 5 bases and the J segment 3 bases; nucleotides outside the gene matches: 9. Germline loops: CDR1 MGHRA, CDR2 YSYEKL. CDR3 sequence (DNA): TGCGCCAGCAGCGGTCTCGGACAGGGTAACAATCAGCCCCAGCATTTT. As protein: CASSGLGQGNNQPQHF.

The chain links TRBV25-1 to TRBJ1-5, with 9 nucleotides matching TRBD1. The CDR3 has 17 residues. Germline CDR1 reads MGHDK; CDR2 reads SYGVNS. V lost 3 bases to trimming and J lost 5 bases; unmatched junction nucleotides: 11. The CDR3 sequence: CASSDHDGTGFHQPQHF. For the CDR3, the DNA is TGTGCCAGCAGTGATCATGACGGGACAGGGTTCCATCAGCCCCAGCATTTT.

This chain uses TRBV9 with TRBJ2-1; the match to TRBD2 covers 9 bases. Germline V lookup: CDR1 SGDLS, CDR2 YYNGEE. The CDR3 consists of 16 residues. J was trimmed by 5 bases and V by 0 bases; bases with no gene match: 6. CDR3 in amino acids: CASSVAFAGGDNEQFF. CDR3 nucleotide sequence: TGTGCCAGCAGCGTAGCTTTCGCGGGGGGGGACAATGAGCAGTTCTTC.

The chain couples TRBV19 to TRBJ2-3, with TRBD2 matching over 13 bases. V shed 6 bases, J shed 10 bases, and the junction held 10 bases outside the gene matches. CDR1 LNHDA and CDR2 SQIVND come from the germline V gene (reference sequence). CDR3 length equals 15 residues. CDR3 amino acids: CASRDTSGRASAQYF. Here the CDR3 DNA reads TGTGCCAGTAGGGACACTAGCGGGAGGGCCTCGGCGCAGTATTTT.

The CDR3 DNA is TGTGCCAGCAGCTTGGCCTACATTAGCGGGGAGCAGTTCTTC. Residues: CASSLAYISGEQFF. The chain combines TRBV5-6 with TRBJ2-1; 7 bases agree with TRBD2. Trimming cost V 0 bases and J 10 bases; bases outside gene matches: 7. The CDR3 extends over 14 amino acids. CDR1 is SGHDT and CDR2 is YYEEEE in the germline V gene.

The rearrangement links TRBV11-2 to TRBJ2-2; TRBD2 might be the D (7 bases). V lost 7 bases and J lost 3, with 18 bases in between. From germline, CDR1 is SGHAT and CDR2 FQNNGV. The CDR3 contains 16 residues. The CDR3 coding sequence is TGTGCCAGCAACAAAGGGGGGGGTCCTGACACCGGGGAGCTGTTTTTT. This codes for CASNKGGGPDTGELFF.

The V and J genes are TRBV28 and TRBJ2-3; D uncertain. Trimming took 2 bases from V and 7 from J, leaving 4 bases between them. This CDR3 is built from 11 residues. CDR1 is MDHEN, CDR2 SYDVKM, per germline. CDR3 sequence: CASSLANTQYF. DNA of the CDR3: TGTGCCAGCAGTTTAGCTAATACGCAGTATTTT.

This clone was counted a few times. The chain couples TRBV6-6 to TRBJ1-3; the D gene is possibly TRBD1 (5 bases). Between the trimmed V and J ends, which lost 7 bases and 0 bases, there was a span of 13 bases. Looked up from germline, CDR1 is MNHNY and CDR2 is SVGAGI (reference sequence). There are 15 residues in the CDR3. The CDR3 here is CASNPYDSSGNTIYF. CDR3 in DNA: TGTGCCAGCAATCCCTACGACAGCTCTGGAAACACCATATATTTT.

The V gene is TRBV5-1, the J gene TRBJ2-4, with TRBD2 matching over 9 bases. Per the germline V gene, CDR1 is SGHRS and CDR2 is YFSETQ. The CDR3 is 17 residues long. V shed 3 bases and J 1 base; nucleotides not matched to a gene: 8. CDR3 coding DNA: TGCGCCAGCAGCTCCACCGGGACTAGCCGGGCCAAAAACATTCAGTACTTC. It is translated as CASSSTGTSRAKNIQYF.

The chain joins TRBV27 to TRBJ2-3; no clear D. The CDR3 is 13 residues long. Trimming removed 2 bases from V and 1 base from J, with 4 bases in between. CDR1 and CDR2 from the germline V gene are MNHEY and SMNVEV (reference sequence). Here the CDR3 reads CASSLRGTDTQYF. CDR3 DNA: TGTGCCAGCAGTTTAAGAGGCACAGATACGCAGTATTTT.

V usage is TRBV18 and J usage is TRBJ2-7; D not certain. Germline V gene sequence: CDR1 KGHSH, CDR2 LQKENI. The CDR3 runs 12 residues. The V end was cut by 6 bases, the J end by 6 bases, with 12 bases between. DNA for the CDR3: TGTGCCAGCTCCCCGAAGACGGGCGAGCAGTACTTC. It yields the protein CASSPKTGEQYF. Filled out from reference TRBV18 and TRBJ2-7, the complete variable domain reads NAGVMQNPRHLVRRRGQEARLRCSPMKGHSHVYWYRQLPEEGLKFMVYLQKENIIDESGMPKERFSAEFPKEGPSILRIQQVVRGDSAAYFCASSPKTGEQYFGPGTRLTVT.

This rearrangement joins TRBV30 to TRBJ2-7; D not resolved. Germline CDR1 is GTSNPN and CDR2 is SVGIG (reference sequence). CDR3 length: 12 amino acids. V was cut by 0 bases and J by 3 bases, with 6 bases left in between. The CDR3 nucleotides read TGTGCCTGGAGTGTAACATACTACGAGCAGTACTTC. This encodes CAWSVTYYEQYF.

CDR3 in amino acids: CASSTVTANEKLFF. The CDR3 nucleotides are TGTGCCAGCTCAACAGTCACAGCAAATGAAAAACTGTTTTTT. The chain joins TRBV25-1 to TRBJ1-4; D gene ambiguous. The CDR3 covers 14 residues. Germline loops: CDR1 MGHDK, CDR2 SYGVNS. Between the trimmed V and J ends, which lost 8 bases and 5 bases, there was a span of 15 bases.

The chain uses TRBV9 and TRBJ1-3, with TRBD1 matching over 9 bases. Germline CDR1 and CDR2: SGDLS and YYNGEE. The CDR3 has 17 residues. V was pared by 4 bases and J by 0 bases, with 8 bases of the junction left unmatched. The CDR3 sequence: CASSPLGQGVSGNTIYF. Here the CDR3 DNA reads TGTGCCAGCAGCCCCCTGGGACAGGGTGTCTCTGGAAACACCATATATTTT.

V gene TRBV28 combines with J gene TRBJ2-5; TRBD2 is a possible D gene (6 bases). Deletions cut 8 bases from V and 5 bases from J, with 9 bases between. The CDR3 covers 11 residues. Germline-derived CDR1 and CDR2 are MDHEN and SYDVKM. CDR3 in amino acids: CASGGWETQYF. CDR3 coding DNA: TGTGCCAGCGGGGGGTGGGAGACCCAGTACTTC.

The genes are TRBV10-3 and TRBJ2-3; a possible D gene is TRBD1 (6 bases). V lost 11 bases to trimming and J lost 5 bases, with 20 bases between them. Germline CDR1 ENHRY, CDR2 SYGVKD. The length of the CDR3 is 14 residues. The CDR3 sequence is CALQDSSRGDTQYF. For the CDR3, the DNA is TGTGCCCTTCAGGACAGCTCTAGGGGAGATACGCAGTATTTT.

This clone was seen once. The chain employs TRBV11-2 and TRBJ2-1; a possible D gene is TRBD2 (6 bases). V lost 6 bases and J lost 0, with 21 bases in between. The CDR3 is made up of 18 amino acids. Germline CDR1 and CDR2: SGHAT and FQNNGV. The CDR3 spells CASSFRLGAGSSYNEQFF. The CDR3 bases are TGTGCCAGCAGTTTCAGGCTTGGGGCCGGGAGCTCCTACAATGAGCAGTTCTTC.

This rearrangement joins TRBV6-5 to TRBJ2-1, with a tentative D call TRBD1 (6 bases). The germline CDR1 and CDR2 sequences are MNHEY and SVGAGI. With 2 bases removed from V and 2 bases from J, the gap between germline ends came to 10 bases. The CDR3 is 15 amino acids. DNA for the CDR3: TGTGCCAGCAGTTACCCGGGACACCCCTACAATGAGCAGTTCTTC. It yields the protein CASSYPGHPYNEQFF.

The table lists this clone with a count of one. Distinct nucleotide sequences in the sample also encode this CDR3. This chain uses TRBV4-1 with TRBJ2-1; D perhaps matches TRBD1 (7 bases). Germline CDR1 reads MGHRA; CDR2 reads YSYEKL. This CDR3 contains 14 residues. V was shortened by 0 bases and J by 5 bases, with 8 bases between the two germline ends. DNA for the CDR3: TGCGCCAGCAGCCAAGACAGGGGGGACAATGAGCAGTTCTTC. Translating it yields CASSQDRGDNEQFF.

This clone was picked up a small number of times. The chain links TRBV5-1 to TRBJ2-4; D not certain. From germline, CDR1 is SGHRS and CDR2 YFSETQ. This CDR3 contains 13 residues. With 0 bases removed from V and 5 bases from J, the gap between germline ends came to 6 bases. CDR3 in amino acids: CASSLGRENIQYF. CDR3 DNA sequence: TGCGCCAGCAGCTTGGGACGGGAAAACATTCAGTACTTC.

The rearrangement joins TRBV30 to TRBJ1-4, with TRBD1 matching over 7 bases. The CDR3 covers 13 residues. Germline CDR1 and CDR2: GTSNPN and SVGIG (reference sequence). J lost 6 bases, V lost 2 bases, and 3 bases had no gene match. Here the CDR3 reads CAWSQDRDEKLFF. In DNA, the CDR3 is TGTGCCTGGAGTCAAGACAGGGATGAAAAACTGTTTTTT.

The J gene is TRBJ2-2, the V gene TRBV7-2; D remains ambiguous. The ends were cut back, 5 bases at V and 0 bases at J, with 7 bases in the middle. The CDR3 spans 14 residues. The germline gives CDR1 SGHTA, CDR2 FQGNSA. This CDR3 reads CASSSGANTGELFF. The CDR3 DNA reads as TGTGCCAGCAGCAGTGGAGCGAACACCGGGGAGCTGTTTTTT.

V is TRBV5-1 and J is TRBJ2-5; D not resolved. V dropped 0 bases and J dropped 5 bases, with 5 bases sitting between them. Germline V gene lookup returns CDR1 SGHRS and CDR2 YFSETQ. The CDR3 totals 12 residues. The CDR3 coding sequence is TGCGCCAGCAGCTTGGCGGGTGAGACCCAGTACTTC. Protein sequence: CASSLAGETQYF.

This chain connects TRBV19 to TRBJ1-2, with 9 bases aligning to TRBD1. Germline V gene lookup returns CDR1 LNHDA and CDR2 SQIVND (reference sequence). V gave up 6 bases and J gave up 0 bases; unmatched junction bases: 11. The CDR3 runs to 17 residues. The CDR3 is CASSNDRGAIANYGYTF. In DNA, the CDR3 is TGTGCCAGTAGCAATGACAGGGGGGCAATAGCTAACTATGGCTACACCTTC.

Here the CDR3 DNA reads TGCGCCAGCAGCCAAGAAGTGGCGGATACATGGGACTATGGCTACACCTTC. Protein: CASSQEVADTWDYGYTF. The rearrangement links TRBV4-3 to TRBJ1-2, with no clear D. V was shortened by 0 bases and J by 3 bases, with 17 bases between the two germline ends. This CDR3 comprises 17 residues. The germline V gene encodes CDR1 LGHNA and CDR2 YSLEER.

The chain uses TRBV5-4 and TRBJ1-1; no definite D call. This CDR3 comprises 13 residues. The germline CDR1 and CDR2 sequences are SGHNT and YYREEE (reference sequence). The V gene lost 1 base and the J gene lost 2 bases, with 6 bases spanning the gap. CDR3 nucleotides: TGTGCCAGCAGCTTGCACAGCAACACTGAAGCTTTCTTT. Translation: CASSLHSNTEAFF. Variable domain in full (rest from reference TRBV5-4 and TRBJ1-1): ETGVTQSPTHLIKTRGQQVTLRCSSQSGHNTVSWYQQALGQGPQFIFQYYREEENGRGNFPPRFSGLQFPNYSSELNVNALELDDSALYLCASSLHSNTEAFFGQGTRLTVV.